The present entry profiles one T cell receptor (beta chain) with its context. Its antigen is still unknown. No clone much larger than this one lies a single base away; base qualities are absent. The data stem from a study of shared clonotypes between healthy human individuals (dated by TCRdb to the early 2020s). In terms of the full investigation: The cohort included three men and a couple of women between 18 and 49 years of age. Blood TCR repertoires of five healthy adults were deeply sequenced to estimate repertoire size and the extent of clonotype sharing between individuals. Per donor, three plates each were used for CD4 naive and CD4 memory, two for CD8 naive, and one for CD8 memory. Between about 0.85 and 9.5 billion PBMCs per donor were obtained by leukapheresis. Different laboratories and diverse techniques were used to prepare libraries and sequence TCR repertoires, to increase sequencing depth and limit assay-specific biases. What the authors observed across the whole study: When a handful of donors were compared, the shared fraction of clonotypes was about 5.5% for naive CD4, about 4% for naive CD8, about 2.4% for memory CD4, and roughly 0.4% for memory CD8. Even with the large sequencing depth, rarefaction of the sorted-subset datasets indicated that sequencing was incomplete. Naive subsets generally had larger estimated clonotype richness than memory subsets did. Sampling was limited to blood, and TCR repertoires in tissue likely differ from TCR repertoires in blood. Compared with non-shared clonotypes, clonotypes shared by all four sorted-subset donors had higher generation probabilities. Because the study included a small number of donors, the genetic and exposure-history diversity represented was limited. Pairwise subsampling led to the expectation that sequencing depth would affect the degree of clonotype sharing among donors.

Using the deep immunoSEQ assay, TCR CDR3 regions were amplified from genomic DNA by multiplex PCR. Extracted genomic DNA from each cell subset was distributed evenly across all wells of several immunoSEQ 96-well plates, and each plate was treated as a replicate. For sorted subsets, 150 to 200 ng genomic DNA, equal to about 30,000 T cell genomes, was loaded into each replicate PCR. Purified libraries were quantified with a Qubit 3.0 fluorometer, sized on a Bioanalyzer 2100, and re-quantified with the KAPA Library Quantification kit. A separate single-read 150-cycle Illumina NextSeq 550 flow cell was used to sequence each immunoSEQ 96-well plate. Per the original workflow: Because the immunoSEQ output included only junctional sequences and no quality scores, the filtering could not be the same as the filtering used for full-length reads. Sequences were annotated with PyIR, a Python wrapper for IgBLAST v1.9, using IMGT germline references to assign V/J genes and CDR3. Reads were filtered out if the reads had weak V/J assignments (E-value above 1e-6), no CDR3, stop codons, out-of-frame junctions, or ambiguous translated residues. V3J clonotypes were defined as sequences sharing an identical inferred V gene, J gene, and CDR3 amino acid sequence. The percentage overlap between two repertoires was calculated by dividing the number of shared unique clonotypes by the size of the smaller repertoire. Richness of each repertoire was evaluated using RTK rarefaction, the Chao1 estimator, and Recon v2.1 estimates of unobserved clonotypes. Generation probabilities were computed with OLGA for all TCRbeta clonotypes obtained by the gDNA method from four donors. The table was pulled from immuneACCESS by TCRdb, which kept in-frame rearrangements only. Such tables lose some clones; where checked, under half of the loss comes from unresolved V genes, and the rest has no known cause. The D gene and trimming were derived from the DNA, and the V and J assignments and clone size from that table. The sample table shows about 580,000 clones, and 95% to 98% are seen once. The ten largest clones capture 0.3% of the sample.

CD8 naive samples consisted of CD45RO-negative cells that were positively selected for CCR7, yielding a CD45RA+CCR7+ population without TemRA cells. The donors were healthy, HIV-negative adults with no recently reported acute infections or vaccinations. Every donor was a Caucasian adult residing in Nashville, Tennessee, USA. Blood was collected by leukapheresis, and PBMCs were isolated by Ficoll-Histopaque density gradient centrifugation and then cryopreserved in liquid nitrogen vapor phase. Purity and quantity of every magnetically sorted T cell population were checked by analytical flow cytometry. Genomic DNA was isolated from each sorted fraction and quantified by UV absorbance on a Nanodrop 2000c. Trimming removed 3 bases from V and 9 bases from J; the gene matches leave 13 bases unexplained. The CDR3 measures 17 amino acids from cysteine to phenylalanine. The retained sequence is limited to the CDR3, 51 bases, with the frame set at the first base. In the germline V gene, CDR1 corresponds to MGHDK and CDR2 to SYGVNS.

Sequencing used naive CD8+ T cells sorted from blood. Read against the paper, the sample's cell subset or site label means: CD45RA+CCR7+. This TCR came from a man aged 30 to 39 in good health. The sequence joins TRBV25-1 to TRBJ2-1, and 11 bases in between align with TRBD2. The sequenced DNA is TGTGCCAGCAGTGACGGGACTAGCGGTATCAATCATGGTGAGCAGTTCTTC. Its protein reads: CASSDGTSGINHGEQFF.